Presented here are 19 T cell receptor beta chains from one specimen sequenced in a study of T cell responses to AZD1222 COVID-19 vaccine. Sequenced by immunoSEQ multiplex PCR; TCRdb stores in-frame clones only, minus some. Of 70,000 to 95,000 clones listed, 80% are singletons. The sequences come from peripheral blood, collected on day 0 of AZD1222 vaccination. The receptors were sampled from an adult in good health.

V usage is TRBV6-2 or TRBV6-3 and J usage is TRBJ1-5; perhaps TRBD1 as D (5 bases). The CDR3 loop spans 16 amino acids. V lost 2 bases and J lost 0, with 11 bases in between. CDR1 and CDR2 (germline): MNHEY, SVGEGT. CDR3 DNA: TGTGCCAGCAGTTACAATCGGGGGAATAGCAATCAGCCCCAGCATTTT. Its protein is CASSYNRGNSNQPQHF.

The CDR3 nucleotides read TGTGCTAGTGGTTTGGGGGCCCAAGAGACCCAGTACTTC. Its protein is CASGLGAQETQYF. V usage is TRBV12-5 and J usage is TRBJ2-5, with D uncertain. The CDR3 contains 13 residues. The V gene's germline CDR1 is LGHNT and CDR2 FRNRAP. V lost 1 base to trimming and J lost 1 base, with 4 bases between them.

This clone was observed a few times. CDR3 region: CASSEVGVAVAYGVAYEQYF. In DNA, the CDR3 is TGTGCCAGCAGTGAAGTGGGGGTGGCAGTGGCCTACGGAGTGGCCTACGAGCAGTACTTC. This sequence joins TRBV6-1 and TRBJ2-7, with D possibly being TRBD1 or TRBD2 (5 bases each). The germline gives CDR1 MNHNS, CDR2 SASEGT. V dropped 1 base and J dropped 2 bases, with 27 bases sitting between them. The CDR3 is 20 residues long.

The CDR3 sequence is CASSLPRDGLFHTF. In nucleotides, the CDR3 is TGTGCCAGCAGCCTACCCCGGGACGGTTTATTCCACACCTTC. The J gene is TRBJ1-2, the V gene TRBV7-9; tentative D call: TRBD1 (5 bases). Trimming removed 5 bases from V and 12 bases from J, with 22 bases in between. This CDR3 region has 14 residues. Germline V gene lookup returns CDR1 SEHNR and CDR2 FQNEAQ (reference sequence).

The CDR3 sequence is CASSYRTSTDTQYF. The DNA of the CDR3 is TGCGCCAGCAGCTACCGGACGAGCACAGATACGCAGTATTTT. The rearrangement uses TRBV5-1 and TRBJ2-3; D is ambiguous. Trimming took off 3 bases at V and 0 bases at J, with 8 bases between the two ends. This CDR3 region has 14 residues. Germline CDR1 SGHRS, CDR2 YFSETQ.

V gene TRBV12-3 or TRBV12-4 combines with J gene TRBJ2-5; possible D gene TRBD1, 6 bases. V lost 3 bases and J lost 3, with 8 bases in between. This CDR3 contains 13 residues. The CDR3 DNA sequence: TGTGCCAGCAGTTTGCCAGGGGAAGAGACCCAGTACTTC. Residues: CASSLPGEETQYF.

The chain is built from TRBV30 and TRBJ2-3; 13 positions agree with TRBD2. Germline CDR1 reads GTSNPN; CDR2 reads SVGIG (reference sequence). The CDR3 has 15 residues. Germline trimming cut 2 bases from V and 6 bases from J; bases unmatched to any gene: 5. The DNA of the CDR3 is TGTGCCTGGAGTACCAGACTAGCGGGAGGCGATACGCAGTATTTT. It codes for CAWSTRLAGGDTQYF.

V and J are TRBV6-5 and TRBJ2-1, with TRBD2 matching 7 bases. The CDR3 consists of 16 residues. Germline lookup yields CDR1 MNHEY and CDR2 SVGAGI. Trimming cost V 2 bases and J 3 bases; bases outside gene matches: 7. CDR3 sequence: CASSYRRESVYNEQFF. Written as DNA, the CDR3 is TGTGCCAGCAGTTACCGGCGGGAGTCAGTCTACAATGAGCAGTTCTTC.

The chain's CDR3 is CASSLGAITDTQYF. In nucleotides, the CDR3 is TGCGCCAGCAGCTTGGGTGCCATCACAGATACGCAGTATTTT. The gene calls are TRBV5-1 and TRBJ2-3; D gene unclear. This CDR3 spans 14 amino acids. V lost 0 bases and J lost 2, with 7 bases in between. Per the germline V gene, CDR1 is SGHRS and CDR2 is YFSETQ.

The table lists this clone with a few counts. The CDR3 region is CASSSSGQVYSPLHF. CDR3 bases: TGTGCCAGCAGCTCCTCGGGACAGGTTTATTCACCCCTCCACTTT. The chain has TRBV5-6 and TRBJ1-6; TRBD1 matches 8 bases. Germline values: CDR1 SGHDT, CDR2 YYEEEE. The CDR3 has 15 residues. The V gene end was trimmed by 3 bases and the J gene end by 8 bases; junction bases not matched to a gene: 7.

The gene calls are TRBV5-1 and TRBJ2-3; TRBD2 is a possible D gene (5 bases). The CDR3 spans 14 residues. Germline assignment: CDR1 SGHRS and CDR2 YFSETQ. Trimming took off 4 bases at V and 7 bases at J, with 16 bases between the two ends. CDR3 nucleotides: TGCGCCAGCAGCATTACCGGGGAACTATATACGCAGTATTTT. Translating it yields CASSITGELYTQYF.

This clone appeared a single time. This chain joins TRBV2 and TRBJ1-5, with D maybe TRBD1 (5 bases). Trimming took off 7 bases at V and 3 bases at J, with 16 bases between the two ends. CDR3 length: 15 amino acids. Per the germline V gene, CDR1 is SNHLY and CDR2 is FYNNEI. This chain's CDR3 is CASTGTQADNQPQHF. The CDR3 DNA follows: TGTGCCAGCACGGGGACGCAGGCCGACAATCAGCCCCAGCATTTT.

V gene TRBV7-8 combines with J gene TRBJ2-1, with 9 bases identical to TRBD1. This CDR3 is 15 amino acids long. V trimming: 4 bases; J trimming: 4 bases; junction bases outside the gene matches: 5. Germline-derived CDR1 and CDR2 are SGHVS and FQNEAQ. The CDR3 protein is CASSSGQGLYNEQFF. The CDR3 region has the DNA TGTGCCAGCAGCTCGGGACAGGGACTTTACAATGAGCAGTTCTTC.

The chain uses TRBV6-5 and TRBJ1-4; D is uncertain. The CDR3 sequence is 14 residues long. Germline CDR1 is MNHEY and CDR2 is SVGAGI. With 6 bases removed from V and 1 base from J, the gap between germline ends came to 9 bases. The chain's CDR3 is CASRGRITNEKLFF. CDR3 DNA sequence: TGTGCCAGCAGAGGACGTATAACTAATGAAAAACTGTTTTTT.

The genes are TRBV2 and TRBJ1-6; perhaps TRBD1 as D (5 bases). The CDR3 consists of 18 residues. Trimming cost V 2 bases and J 0 bases, with 14 bases left between them. Germline V gives CDR1 SNHLY, CDR2 FYNNEI. This chain's CDR3 is CASSERGAGSSYNSPLHF. CDR3 sequence (DNA): TGTGCCAGCAGTGAAAGAGGGGCAGGGAGCTCCTATAATTCACCCCTCCACTTT.

The chain's CDR3 is CASIKGVNYGYTF. Written as DNA, the CDR3 is TGTGCCAGCATAAAGGGGGTCAACTATGGCTACACCTTC. The chain links TRBV21-1 to TRBJ1-2; the table assigns TRBD1, which was not confirmed against the DNA. TRBV21-1 is listed as a pseudogene. The CDR3 loop spans 13 amino acids.

The chain links TRBV18 to TRBJ2-3; 9 nucleotides match TRBD2. From germline, CDR1 is KGHSH and CDR2 LQKENI. CDR3 length: 20 amino acids. After removal of 5 bases from V and 0 bases from J, the junction contained 18 bases not matched to a gene. The CDR3 DNA reads TGTGCCAGCTCAAACCTAGGTTGGCAGCGGGAGGCCTTAAGCACAGATACGCAGTATTTT. Its translation is CASSNLGWQREALSTDTQYF.

CDR3 nucleotide sequence: TGCAGCGTTGGGGGGGACAGACAAGAGACCCAGTACTTC. Residues: CSVGGDRQETQYF. This rearrangement joins TRBV29-1 to TRBJ2-5; D is perhaps TRBD1 (7 bases). The germline V gene has CDR1 SQVTM and CDR2 ANQGSEA. V was pared by 4 bases and J by 2 bases, with 11 bases between. The CDR3 extends over 13 amino acids.

The chain joins TRBV11-2 to TRBJ2-3; no clear D gene. The CDR3 consists of 14 residues. Trimming shortened V by 5 bases and J by 4 bases, and 13 bases separated the two germline ends. In germline, CDR1 is SGHAT, CDR2 FQNNGV. In DNA, the CDR3 is TGTGCCAGCAGCCCACTCGGTCGGTCAGATACGCAGTATTTT. This codes for CASSPLGRSDTQYF.